This T cell receptor beta chain was sequenced during a study of blood T cell repertoires in COVID-19. TCRdb keeps only in-frame clones here, not all; method: immunoSEQ multiplex PCR. The table has 270,000 or so clones, about four fifths seen once. CDR3 length: 15 residues. V lost 4 bases and J lost 3, with 13 bases in between. Germline values: CDR1 LGHDT, CDR2 YNNKEL (reference sequence). The sample was peripheral blood. This TCR came from a woman under 30 with acute or convalescent COVID-19. The chain employs TRBV3-1 (or the pseudogene TRBV3-2) and TRBJ1-5; D is perhaps TRBD1 (6 bases). CDR3 bases: TGTGCCAGCAGCCCCCAGACAGGATCCAATCAGCCCCAGCATTTT. Its protein product is CASSPQTGSNQPQHF.